This TCR beta chain was documented in a study of shared clonotypes between healthy human individuals. Here immunoSEQ multiplex PCR was the method, and the copy in TCRdb shows in-frame clones only, minus some. This sample has roughly 500,000 clones, with around 80% found just once. Germline V gives CDR1 MDHEN, CDR2 SYDVKM. The CDR3 contains 15 residues. V shed 2 bases and J shed 5 bases, with 13 bases lying between them. Sequencing input: PBMCs. This sequence was found in a woman between 40 and 50 years old in good health. Some clones in this sample may be carry-over from other donors' samples. The chain employs TRBV28 and TRBJ2-1, with D possibly matching TRBD2 (5 bases). CDR3 sequence reads: CASSLVREKNNEQFF. The CDR3 coding sequence is TGTGCCAGCAGTTTAGTACGGGAAAAGAACAATGAGCAGTTCTTC.